A selection of T cell receptor beta chains follows, all from one sample in a study of T cells in Graves' hyperthyroidism and ophthalmopathy. Each CDR3 protein gets one entry after TCRdb re-called the multiplex PCR reads with MiXCR. This table has some 350,000 distinct CDR3 sequences, nearly 15% appearing once. What was sequenced was blood. These receptors all come from a woman in her fifties or sixties with Graves' ophthalmopathy. Both conserved end residues are part of each CDR3. Fields, in order: J gene, D gene, V gene, CDR3 protein. The D gene is left open where the match is weak.

TRBJ1-5 | - | TRBV6-1 | CASSDQPGVAGQPQHF
TRBJ2-5 | - | TRBV9 | CASSGREKPQYF
TRBJ2-1 | TRBD1 | TRBV20-1 | CSAILWQGAYEQFF
TRBJ1-2 | - | TRBV6-1 | CASTLGSDYGYTF
TRBJ2-3 | - | TRBV27 | CASTLDGATTDTQYF
TRBJ2-7 | - | TRBV7-9 | CASSPVEGTYEQYF
TRBJ1-1 | - | TRBV7-2 | CASSVSGVGTEAFF
TRBJ2-1 | TRBD2 | TRBV6-1 | CASSAGRYNEQFF
TRBJ2-1 | TRBD1 | TRBV18 | CASSIRQGDEQFF
TRBJ2-2 | - | TRBV30 | CAWSGGSSSNTGELFF
TRBJ1-5 | TRBD1 | TRBV27 | CASSPQGGGQPQHF
TRBJ1-1 | - | TRBV3-1 | CASSQGLRGRAEAFF
TRBJ2-1 | TRBD1 | TRBV19 | CASSISGQEYNEQFF
TRBJ2-1 | - | TRBV20-1 | CSARSPQGLKGEQFF
TRBJ1-5 | TRBD1 | TRBV27 | CASSRRGLGQPQHF
TRBJ2-7 | TRBD1 | TRBV5-1 | CASSPDRGLQGEQYF
TRBJ2-2 | TRBD1 | TRBV3-1 | CASSHTTGRRELFF
TRBJ2-7 | TRBD1 | TRBV12-3/TRBV12-4 | CASRRRDRPYEQYF
TRBJ2-1 | TRBD2 | TRBV29-1 | CSVSNILAGGFNEQFF
TRBJ2-1 | TRBD1 | TRBV20-1 | CSAVRTGGRNEQFF
TRBJ2-7 | TRBD1 | TRBV20-1 | CSARDSGQGAPHEQYF
TRBJ1-1 | - | TRBV18 | CASSPLRAPMNTEAFF